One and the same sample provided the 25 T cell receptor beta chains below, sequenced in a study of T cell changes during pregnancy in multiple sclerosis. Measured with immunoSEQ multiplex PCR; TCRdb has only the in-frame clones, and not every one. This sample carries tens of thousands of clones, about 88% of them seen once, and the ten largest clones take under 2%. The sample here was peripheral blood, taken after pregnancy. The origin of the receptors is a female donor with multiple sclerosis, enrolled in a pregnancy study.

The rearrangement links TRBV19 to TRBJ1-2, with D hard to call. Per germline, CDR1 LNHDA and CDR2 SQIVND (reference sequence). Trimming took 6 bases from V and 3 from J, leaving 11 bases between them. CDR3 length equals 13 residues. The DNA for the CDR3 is TGTGCCAGTAGCCTACAGCTCTACTATGGCTACACCTTC. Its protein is CASSLQLYYGYTF.

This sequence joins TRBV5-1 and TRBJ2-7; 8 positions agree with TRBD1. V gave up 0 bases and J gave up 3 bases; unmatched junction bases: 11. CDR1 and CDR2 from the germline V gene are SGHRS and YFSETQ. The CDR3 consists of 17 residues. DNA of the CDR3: TGCGCCAGCAGCTTGGGACAGGGGTCCCACTCCTTCTACGAGCAGTACTTC. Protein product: CASSLGQGSHSFYEQYF. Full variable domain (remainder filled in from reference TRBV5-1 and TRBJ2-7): KAGVTQTPRYLIKTRGQQVTLSCSPISGHRSVSWYQQTPGQGLQFLFEYFSETQRNKGNFPGRFSGRQFSNSRSEMNVSTLELGDSALYLCASSLGQGSHSFYEQYFGPGTRLTVT.

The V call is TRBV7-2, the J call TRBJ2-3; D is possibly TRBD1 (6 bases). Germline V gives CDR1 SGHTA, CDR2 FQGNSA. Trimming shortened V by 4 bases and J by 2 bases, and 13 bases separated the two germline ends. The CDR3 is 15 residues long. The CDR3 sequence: CASSSRRTATDTQYF. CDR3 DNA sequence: TGTGCCAGCAGCTCACGTCGGACAGCCACAGATACGCAGTATTTT.

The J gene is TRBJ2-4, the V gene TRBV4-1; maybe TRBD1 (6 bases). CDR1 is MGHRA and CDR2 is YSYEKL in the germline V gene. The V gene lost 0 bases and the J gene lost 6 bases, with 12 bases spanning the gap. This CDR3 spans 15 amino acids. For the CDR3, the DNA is TGCGCCAGCAGCCAAGAAGCACAGGGCCTAAACATTCAGTACTTC. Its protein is CASSQEAQGLNIQYF.

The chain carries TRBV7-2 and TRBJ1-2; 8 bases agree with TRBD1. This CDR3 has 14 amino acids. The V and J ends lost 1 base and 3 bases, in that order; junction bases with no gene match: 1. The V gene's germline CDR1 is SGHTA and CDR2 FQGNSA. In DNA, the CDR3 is TGTGCCAGCAGCTTAGAACAGGGGGACTATGGCTACACCTTC. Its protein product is CASSLEQGDYGYTF.

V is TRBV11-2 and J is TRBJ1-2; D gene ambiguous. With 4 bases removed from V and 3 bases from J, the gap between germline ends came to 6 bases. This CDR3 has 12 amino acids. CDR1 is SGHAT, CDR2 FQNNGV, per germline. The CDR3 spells CASSSSDYGYTF. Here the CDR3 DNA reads TGTGCCAGCAGCTCCTCCGACTATGGCTACACCTTC.

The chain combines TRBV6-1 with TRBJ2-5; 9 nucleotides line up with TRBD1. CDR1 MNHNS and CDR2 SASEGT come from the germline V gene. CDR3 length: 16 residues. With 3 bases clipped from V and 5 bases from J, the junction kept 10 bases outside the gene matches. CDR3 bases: TGTGCCAGCAGTGATAGAGGGACAGGGCAAGGCGAGACCCAGTACTTC. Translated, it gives CASSDRGTGQGETQYF.

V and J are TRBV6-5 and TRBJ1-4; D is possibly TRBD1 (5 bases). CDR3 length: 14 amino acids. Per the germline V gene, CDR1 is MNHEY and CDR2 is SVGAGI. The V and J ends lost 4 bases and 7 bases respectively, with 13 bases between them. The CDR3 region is CASSFTGTSEKLFF. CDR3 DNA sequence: TGTGCCAGCAGTTTCACCGGGACTTCTGAAAAACTGTTTTTT.

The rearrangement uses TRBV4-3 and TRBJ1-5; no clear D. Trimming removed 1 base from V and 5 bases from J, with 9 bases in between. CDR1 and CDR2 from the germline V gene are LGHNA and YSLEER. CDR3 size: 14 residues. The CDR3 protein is CASSQALEDQPQHF. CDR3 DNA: TGCGCCAGCAGCCAAGCTCTAGAGGATCAGCCCCAGCATTTT.

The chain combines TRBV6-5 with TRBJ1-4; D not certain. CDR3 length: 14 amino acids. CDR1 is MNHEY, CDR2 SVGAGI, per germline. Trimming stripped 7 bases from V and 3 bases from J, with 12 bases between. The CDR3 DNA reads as TGTGCCAGCAAACAGATGACGGCTAATGAAAAACTGTTTTTT. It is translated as CASKQMTANEKLFF.

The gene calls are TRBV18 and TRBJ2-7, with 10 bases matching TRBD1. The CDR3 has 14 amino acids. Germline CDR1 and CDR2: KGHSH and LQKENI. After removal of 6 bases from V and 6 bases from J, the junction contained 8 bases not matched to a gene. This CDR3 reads CASSWGTGEIEQYF. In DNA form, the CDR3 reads TGTGCCAGCTCGTGGGGGACAGGGGAGATCGAGCAGTACTTC. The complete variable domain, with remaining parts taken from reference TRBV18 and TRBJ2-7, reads NAGVMQNPRHLVRRRGQEARLRCSPMKGHSHVYWYRQLPEEGLKFMVYLQKENIIDESGMPKERFSAEFPKEGPSILRIQQVVRGDSAAYFCASSWGTGEIEQYFGPGTRLTVT.

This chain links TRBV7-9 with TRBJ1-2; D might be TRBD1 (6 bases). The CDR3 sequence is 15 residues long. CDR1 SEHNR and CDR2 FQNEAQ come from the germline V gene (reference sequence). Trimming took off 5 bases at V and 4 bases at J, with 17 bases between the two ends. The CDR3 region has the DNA TGTGCCAGCAGCGCACAGGGTGGGACACCCTATGGCTACACCTTC. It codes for CASSAQGGTPYGYTF.

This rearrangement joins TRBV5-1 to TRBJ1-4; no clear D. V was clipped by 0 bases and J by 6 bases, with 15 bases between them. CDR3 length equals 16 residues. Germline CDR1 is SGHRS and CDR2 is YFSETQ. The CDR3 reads CASSLDIWESYEKLFF. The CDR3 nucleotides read TGCGCCAGCAGCTTGGACATCTGGGAGTCCTATGAAAAACTGTTTTTT.

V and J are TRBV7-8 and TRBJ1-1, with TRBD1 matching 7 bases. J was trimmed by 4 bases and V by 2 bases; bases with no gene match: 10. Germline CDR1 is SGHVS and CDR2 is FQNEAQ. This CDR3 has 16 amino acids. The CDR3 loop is CASSLNRAGGGTEAFF. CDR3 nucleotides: TGTGCCAGCAGCTTAAATAGGGCAGGGGGTGGCACTGAAGCTTTCTTT. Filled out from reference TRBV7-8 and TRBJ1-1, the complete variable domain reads GAGVSQSPRYKVAKRGQDVALRCDPISGHVSLFWYQQALGQGPEFLTYFQNEAQLDKSGLPSDRFFAERPEGSVSTLKIQRTQQEDSAVYLCASSLNRAGGGTEAFFGQGTRLTVV.

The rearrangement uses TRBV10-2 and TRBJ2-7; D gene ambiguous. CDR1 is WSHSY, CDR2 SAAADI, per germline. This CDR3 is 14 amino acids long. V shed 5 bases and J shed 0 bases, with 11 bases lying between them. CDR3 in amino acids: CASSRHVNSYEQYF. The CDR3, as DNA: TGCGCCAGCAGTAGACACGTAAACTCCTACGAGCAGTACTTC.

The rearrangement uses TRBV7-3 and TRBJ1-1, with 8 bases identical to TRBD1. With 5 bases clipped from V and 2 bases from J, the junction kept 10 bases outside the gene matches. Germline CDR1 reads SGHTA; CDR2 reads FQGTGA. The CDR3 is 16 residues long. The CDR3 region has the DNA TGTGCCAGCAGCCTCAGGGGGCTACCAGTAAACACTGAAGCTTTCTTT. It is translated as CASSLRGLPVNTEAFF.

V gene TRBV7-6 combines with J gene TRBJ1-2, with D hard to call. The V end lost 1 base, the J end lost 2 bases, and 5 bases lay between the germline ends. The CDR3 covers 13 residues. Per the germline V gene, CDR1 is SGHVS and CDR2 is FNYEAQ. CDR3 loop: CASSLGGNYGYTF. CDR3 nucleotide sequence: TGTGCCAGCAGCTTAGGAGGGAACTATGGCTACACCTTC.

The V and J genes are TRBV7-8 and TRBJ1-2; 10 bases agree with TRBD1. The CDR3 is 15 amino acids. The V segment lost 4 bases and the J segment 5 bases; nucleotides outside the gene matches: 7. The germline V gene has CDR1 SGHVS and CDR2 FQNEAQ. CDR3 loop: CASSSGTGAKYGYTF. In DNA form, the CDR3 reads TGTGCCAGCAGCTCCGGGACAGGGGCGAAGTATGGCTACACCTTC.

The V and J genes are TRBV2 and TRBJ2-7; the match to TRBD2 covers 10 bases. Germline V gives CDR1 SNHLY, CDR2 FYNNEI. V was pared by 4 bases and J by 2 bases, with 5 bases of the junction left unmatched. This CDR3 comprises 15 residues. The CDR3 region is CASSVERGGTYEQYF. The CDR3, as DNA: TGTGCCAGCAGTGTTGAGCGGGGGGGAACCTACGAGCAGTACTTC. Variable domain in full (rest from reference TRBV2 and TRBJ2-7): EPEVTQTPSHQVTQMGQEVILRCVPISNHLYFYWYRQILGQKVEFLVSFYNNEISEKSEIFDDQFSVERPDGSNFTLKIRSTKLEDSAMYFCASSVERGGTYEQYFGPGTRLTVT.

The CDR3 bases are TGTGCCTGGAGGGGCAAGGTCTACGAGCAGTACTTC. It encodes CAWRGKVYEQYF. The chain has TRBV30 and TRBJ2-7; D gene unclear. With 3 bases removed from V and 3 bases from J, the gap between germline ends came to 9 bases. Germline V gives CDR1 GTSNPN, CDR2 SVGIG (reference sequence). The CDR3 runs to 12 residues.

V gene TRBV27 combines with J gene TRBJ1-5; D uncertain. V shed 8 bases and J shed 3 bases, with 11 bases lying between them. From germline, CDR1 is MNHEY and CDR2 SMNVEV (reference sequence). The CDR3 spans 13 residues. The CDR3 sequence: CASGLYFNQPQHF. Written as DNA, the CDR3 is TGTGCCAGCGGACTCTATTTCAATCAGCCCCAGCATTTT.

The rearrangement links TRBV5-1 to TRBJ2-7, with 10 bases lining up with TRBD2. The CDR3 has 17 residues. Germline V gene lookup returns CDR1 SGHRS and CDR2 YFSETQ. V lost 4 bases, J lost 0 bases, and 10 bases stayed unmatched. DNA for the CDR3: TGCGCCAGCAGCATCGGACTAGCGGCAAGGAGCTCCTACGAGCAGTACTTC. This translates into CASSIGLAARSSYEQYF.

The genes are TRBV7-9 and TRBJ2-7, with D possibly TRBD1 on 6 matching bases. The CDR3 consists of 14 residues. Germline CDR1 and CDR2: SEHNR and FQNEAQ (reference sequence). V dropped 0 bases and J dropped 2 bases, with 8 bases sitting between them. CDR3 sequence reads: CASSLAGTTYEQYF. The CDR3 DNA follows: TGTGCCAGCAGCTTAGCGGGGACAACCTACGAGCAGTACTTC.

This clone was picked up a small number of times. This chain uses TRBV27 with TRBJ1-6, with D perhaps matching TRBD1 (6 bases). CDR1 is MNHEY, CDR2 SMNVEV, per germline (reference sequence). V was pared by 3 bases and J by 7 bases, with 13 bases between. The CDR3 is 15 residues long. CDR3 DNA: TGTGCCAGCAGTTTCACCGGGACATGGAATTCACCCCTCCACTTT. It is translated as CASSFTGTWNSPLHF.

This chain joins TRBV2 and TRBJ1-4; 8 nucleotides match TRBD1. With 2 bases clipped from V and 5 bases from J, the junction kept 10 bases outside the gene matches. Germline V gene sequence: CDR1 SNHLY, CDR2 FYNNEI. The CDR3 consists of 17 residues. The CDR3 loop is CASSESGAQGVNEKLFF. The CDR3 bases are TGTGCCAGCAGTGAATCCGGGGCACAGGGGGTCAATGAAAAACTGTTTTTT.